This T cell receptor beta chain was retrieved from a study of T cell repertoires in cytomegalovirus infection. Study summary: Well-studied HLA-B-restricted CMV epitopes were used in the study alongside recently identified HLA-C-restricted ones. Both CMV infection and a matching HLA type were indicated by public TCR beta signatures. Findings and limits, study-wide: The study found HLA-C-restricted CMV-specific TCR beta clonotypes dominating the ex vivo response. Using cumulative public TCR beta family frequency, the authors identified those who carried CMV together with the relevant HLA.

V was shortened by 3 bases and J by 1 base, with 6 bases between the two germline ends. The CDR3 consists of 13 residues. Germline CDR1 reads MRHNA; CDR2 reads SNTAGT. TCRdb called the reads again in MiXCR, with one record for every CDR3 protein. Altogether about 920,000 distinct CDR3 sequences are present, roughly 30% being singletons, with the ten largest covering 13%. This clonotype showed up just a few times. Antigen specificity is unknown. The sample consisted of cultured CD8+ T cells from PBMCs, taken from culture after CMV antigen stimulation. The chain uses TRBV6-4 and TRBJ1-1; the D is unclear. The clonotype originates from a human donor in good health (CMV status not recorded). Some clones in this sample may be carry-over from other donors' samples. The chain's CDR3 is CASSETRNTEAFF. The CDR3 DNA reads as TGTGCCAGCAGTGAAACAAGGAACACTGAAGCTTTCTTT.